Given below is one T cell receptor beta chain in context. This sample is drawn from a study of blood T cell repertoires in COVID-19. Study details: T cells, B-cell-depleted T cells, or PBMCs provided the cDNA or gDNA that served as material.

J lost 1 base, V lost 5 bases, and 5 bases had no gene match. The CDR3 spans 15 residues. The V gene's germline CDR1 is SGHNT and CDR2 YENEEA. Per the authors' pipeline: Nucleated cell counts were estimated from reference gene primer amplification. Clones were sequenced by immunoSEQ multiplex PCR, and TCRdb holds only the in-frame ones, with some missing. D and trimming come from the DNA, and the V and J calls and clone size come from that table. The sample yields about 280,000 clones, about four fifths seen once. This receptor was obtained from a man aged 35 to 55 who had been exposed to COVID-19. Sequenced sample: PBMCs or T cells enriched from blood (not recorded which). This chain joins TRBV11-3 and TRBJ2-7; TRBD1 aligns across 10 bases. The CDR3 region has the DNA TGTGCCAGCAGCCCCCGGGACAGGGGATCCTACGAGCAGTACTTC. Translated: CASSPRDRGSYEQYF.